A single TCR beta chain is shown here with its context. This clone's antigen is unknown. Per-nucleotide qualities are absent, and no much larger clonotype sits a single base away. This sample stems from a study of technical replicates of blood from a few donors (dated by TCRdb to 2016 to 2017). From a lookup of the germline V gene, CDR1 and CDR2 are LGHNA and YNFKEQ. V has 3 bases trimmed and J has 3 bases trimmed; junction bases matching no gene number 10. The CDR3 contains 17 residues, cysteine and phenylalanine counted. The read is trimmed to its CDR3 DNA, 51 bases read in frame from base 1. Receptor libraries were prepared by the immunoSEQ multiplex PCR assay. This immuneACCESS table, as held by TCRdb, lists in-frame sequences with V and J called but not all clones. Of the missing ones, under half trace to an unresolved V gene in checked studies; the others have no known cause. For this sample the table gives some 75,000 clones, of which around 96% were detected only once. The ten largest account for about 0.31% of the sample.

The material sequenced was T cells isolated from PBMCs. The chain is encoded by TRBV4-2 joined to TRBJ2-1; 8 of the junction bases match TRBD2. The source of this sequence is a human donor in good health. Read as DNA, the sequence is TGTGCCAGCAGCCAGGAGCTAGAGCGGGAGATCTACAATGAGCAGTTCTTC. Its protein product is CASSQELEREIYNEQFF.